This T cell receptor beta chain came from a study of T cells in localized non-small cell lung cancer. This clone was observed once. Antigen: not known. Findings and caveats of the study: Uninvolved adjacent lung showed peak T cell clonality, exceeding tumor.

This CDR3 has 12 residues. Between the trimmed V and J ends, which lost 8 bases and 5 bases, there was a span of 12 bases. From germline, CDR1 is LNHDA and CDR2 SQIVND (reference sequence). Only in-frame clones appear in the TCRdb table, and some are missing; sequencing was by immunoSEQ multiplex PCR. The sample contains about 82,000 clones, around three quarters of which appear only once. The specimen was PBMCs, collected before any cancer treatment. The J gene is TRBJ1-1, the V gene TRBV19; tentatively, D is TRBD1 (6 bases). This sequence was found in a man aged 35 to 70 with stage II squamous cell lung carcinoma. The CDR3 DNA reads TGTGCCAGTCTCAGGGGCAGGACTGAAGCTTTCTTT. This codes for CASLRGRTEAFF.